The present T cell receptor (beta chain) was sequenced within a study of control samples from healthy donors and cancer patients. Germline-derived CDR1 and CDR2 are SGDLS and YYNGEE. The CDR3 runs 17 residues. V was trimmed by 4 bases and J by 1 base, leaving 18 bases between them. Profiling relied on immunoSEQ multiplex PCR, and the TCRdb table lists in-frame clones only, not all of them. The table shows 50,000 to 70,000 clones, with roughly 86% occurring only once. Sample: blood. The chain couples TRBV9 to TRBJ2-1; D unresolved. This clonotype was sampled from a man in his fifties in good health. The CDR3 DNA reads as TGTGCCAGCAGCCCCCGCATCGGTTCCACTTCCTACAATGAGCAGTTCTTC. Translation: CASSPRIGSTSYNEQFF.